These 21 T cell receptor beta chains share one sample of origin, sequenced in a study of shared clonotypes between healthy human individuals. Positively selected for CCR7, the CD45RO-negative cells used as naive CD8 cells excluded terminally differentiated effector memory CD45RA+ cells. Generated by immunoSEQ multiplex PCR, the TCRdb table keeps only in-frame clones and is missing some. The sample records about 580,000 clones, nearly 98% being singletons. Sequencing used naive CD8+ T cells sorted from blood. These receptors were taken from a man younger than 45 in good health.

This clone was seen once. V usage is TRBV5-4 and J usage is TRBJ1-2; tentatively, D is TRBD1 (5 bases). CDR3 size: 13 residues. The V gene lost 5 bases and the J gene lost 3 bases, with 11 bases spanning the gap. Germline lookup yields CDR1 SGHNT and CDR2 YYREEE (reference sequence). CDR3 in DNA: TGTGCCAGCAGGCCTGAGGGGTACTATGGCTACACCTTC. Its protein product is CASRPEGYYGYTF.

This clone has only a few counts. Other nucleotide sequences in the sample specify the same CDR3. The chain has TRBV27 and TRBJ2-1; no reliable D call. Germline-derived CDR1 and CDR2 are MNHEY and SMNVEV (reference sequence). Trimming left V 3 bases short and J 2 bases short, with 5 bases between. The length of the CDR3 is 13 residues. CDR3 protein: CASSLLAYNEQFF. DNA of the CDR3: TGTGCCAGCAGTTTGTTAGCCTACAATGAGCAGTTCTTC.

This CDR3 is CSVDVAATGELFF. CDR3 bases: TGCAGCGTTGATGTAGCGGCCACCGGGGAGCTGTTTTTT. This chain uses TRBV29-1 with TRBJ2-2; a weak D match, TRBD2 (6 bases). The CDR3 loop spans 13 amino acids. V lost 3 bases to trimming and J lost 4 bases, with 9 bases between them. The germline V gene encodes CDR1 SQVTM and CDR2 ANQGSEA.

Turning to this clone: The sample has other DNA sequences that encode this CDR3 too. The chain links TRBV9 to TRBJ2-1, with D hard to call. The ends were cut back, 0 bases at V and 8 bases at J, with 3 bases in the middle. Per the germline V gene, CDR1 is SGDLS and CDR2 is YYNGEE. The CDR3 covers 11 residues. CDR3 sequence (DNA): TGTGCCAGCAGCGTAGGTTATGAGCAGTTCTTC. Protein sequence: CASSVGYEQFF. Variable domain in full (rest from reference TRBV9 and TRBJ2-1): DSGVTQTPKHLITATGQRVTLRCSPRSGDLSVYWYQQSLDQGLQFLIQYYNGEERAKGNILERFSAQQFPDLHSELNLSSLELGDSALYFCASSVGYEQFFGPGTRLTVL.

The chain uses TRBV29-1 and TRBJ2-7; TRBD1 matches at 12 bases. The CDR3 contains 15 residues. Germline V gene sequence: CDR1 SQVTM, CDR2 ANQGSEA. J lost 5 bases, V lost 6 bases, and 11 bases had no gene match. In DNA form, the CDR3 reads TGCAGCGTGGACGGTATCGGGACAGGGGGCGACGAGCAGTACTTC. Residues: CSVDGIGTGGDEQYF.

J is TRBJ2-3 and V is TRBV7-9; tentatively, D is TRBD1 or TRBD2 (7 bases each). Between the trimmed V and J ends, which lost 4 bases and 3 bases, there was a span of 17 bases. The CDR3 loop spans 16 amino acids. Germline CDR1 SEHNR, CDR2 FQNEAQ (reference sequence). CDR3 coding DNA: TGTGCCAGCAGCTGGCCCGGCAGGGGGGGTACAGATACGCAGTATTTT. Amino acid sequence: CASSWPGRGGTDTQYF.

The rearrangement links TRBV19 to TRBJ2-1, with 7 bases that match TRBD1. From germline, CDR1 is LNHDA and CDR2 SQIVND (reference sequence). CDR3 length equals 15 residues. The V segment lost 7 bases and the J segment 2 bases; nucleotides outside the gene matches: 8. The CDR3 nucleotides are TGTGCCAGTACCCCTGACAGGGCTGCCTACAATGAGCAGTTCTTC. Amino acids: CASTPDRAAYNEQFF.

The CDR3 region has the DNA TGTGCCAGCAGTTATTCCGGTCAGCCCCAGCATTTT. It is translated as CASSYSGQPQHF. The chain joins TRBV28 to TRBJ1-5; no definite D call. Germline CDR1 MDHEN, CDR2 SYDVKM. CDR3 length: 12 residues. Trimming shortened V by 4 bases and J by 6 bases, and 7 bases separated the two germline ends.

Details on this clone: Other nucleotide sequences from this sample produce the same CDR3. V usage is TRBV27 and J usage is TRBJ2-7; D is undetermined. Trimming pared 4 bases from V and 0 bases from J, leaving 4 bases between. The CDR3 covers 12 residues. Germline V CDR1 and CDR2: MNHEY, SMNVEV (reference sequence). The DNA of the CDR3 is TGTGCCAGCAGTTCCGGCTCCTACGAGCAGTACTTC. This codes for CASSSGSYEQYF.

The chain is built from TRBV29-1 and TRBJ1-4; D is undetermined. The germline CDR1 and CDR2 sequences are SQVTM and ANQGSEA. CDR3 length: 14 residues. V was clipped by 0 bases and J by 7 bases, with 12 bases between them. Here the CDR3 DNA reads TGCAGCGTTGAAGATGCAGAGGATCCTGAAAAACTGTTTTTT. Translated: CSVEDAEDPEKLFF.

The chain has TRBV27 and TRBJ2-7; D unclear. The CDR3 sequence is 8 residues long. Germline lookup yields CDR1 MNHEY and CDR2 SMNVEV (reference sequence). With 5 bases removed from V and 10 bases from J, the gap between germline ends came to 3 bases. CDR3 residues: CASSPQYF. The CDR3 DNA sequence: TGTGCCAGCAGTCCACAGTACTTC.

The chain links TRBV5-6 to TRBJ2-1; TRBD1 matches at 9 bases. This CDR3 spans 14 amino acids. The germline gives CDR1 SGHDT, CDR2 YYEEEE. The V gene end was trimmed by 4 bases and the J gene end by 9 bases; junction bases not matched to a gene: 8. Written as DNA, the CDR3 is TGTGCCAGCAGCCTCGGACAGGGGTCGGTTGAGCAGTTCTTC. It codes for CASSLGQGSVEQFF.

This chain links TRBV30 with TRBJ2-3; 12 bases align to TRBD1. V shed 8 bases, J shed 4 bases, and the junction held 10 bases outside the gene matches. Germline CDR1 is GTSNPN and CDR2 is SVGIG (reference sequence). The CDR3 has 15 amino acids. The CDR3 is CAGAEGQGAADTQYF. Written as DNA, the CDR3 is TGTGCCGGTGCCGAGGGACAGGGGGCCGCAGATACGCAGTATTTT.

The rearrangement links TRBV7-9 to TRBJ2-1; TRBD2 agrees at 11 bases. This CDR3 comprises 16 residues. The germline V gene has CDR1 SEHNR and CDR2 FQNEAQ (reference sequence). The junction had 5 bases not matched to a gene; V was cut back by 3 bases and J by 4 bases. The CDR3 sequence: CASSFVTSGSYNEQFF. CDR3 bases: TGTGCCAGCAGCTTCGTTACTAGCGGGAGTTACAATGAGCAGTTCTTC.

The rearrangement uses TRBV7-8 and TRBJ1-5; D call uncertain. Trimming took off 3 bases at V and 1 base at J, with 10 bases between the two ends. This CDR3 comprises 15 residues. CDR1 and CDR2 (germline): SGHVS, FQNEAQ. The CDR3, as DNA: TGTGCCAGCAGCTTTGGGATCTCGAGCAATCAGCCCCAGCATTTT. This translates into CASSFGISSNQPQHF. Full variable domain (outside the CDR3, taken from reference TRBV7-8 and TRBJ1-5): GAGVSQSPRYKVAKRGQDVALRCDPISGHVSLFWYQQALGQGPEFLTYFQNEAQLDKSGLPSDRFFAERPEGSVSTLKIQRTQQEDSAVYLCASSFGISSNQPQHFGDGTRLSIL.

This chain joins TRBV7-9 and TRBJ1-2; 7 nucleotides align to TRBD1. The CDR3 consists of 16 residues. The J segment lost 1 base and the V segment lost 4 bases, leaving 9 bases of the junction unmatched. CDR1 and CDR2 from the germline V gene are SEHNR and FQNEAQ (reference sequence). CDR3 nucleotides: TGTGCCAGCAGCTCCCACAGGGGCCTTATTAACTATGGCTACACCTTC. Translated: CASSSHRGLINYGYTF.

In this sample, this clone turned up once. The V call is TRBV7-8, the J call TRBJ2-1, with TRBD2 matching 10 bases. Germline CDR1 is SGHVS and CDR2 is FQNEAQ. V was pared by 3 bases and J by 8 bases, with 16 bases of the junction left unmatched. The CDR3 runs to 18 residues. The CDR3: CASSFDGPGLATSDEQFF. CDR3 coding DNA: TGTGCCAGCAGCTTTGACGGGCCGGGACTAGCGACTTCGGATGAGCAGTTCTTC.

The chain is built from TRBV13 and TRBJ2-2, with TRBD1 matching 11 bases. Looked up from germline, CDR1 is PRHDT and CDR2 is FYEKMQ (reference sequence). The CDR3 totals 17 residues. The J segment lost 7 bases and the V segment lost 5 bases, leaving 12 bases of the junction unmatched. CDR3 protein: CASSPWTGGLSVGELFF. In DNA form, the CDR3 reads TGTGCCAGCAGCCCCTGGACAGGGGGCTTGAGTGTCGGGGAGCTGTTTTTT.

The chain has TRBV5-4 and TRBJ2-7; 8 bases fit TRBD1. Trimming at V came to 0 bases and at J to 2 bases, leaving 16 bases not matched to a gene. This CDR3 has 19 amino acids. CDR1 and CDR2 (germline): SGHNT, YYREEE (reference sequence). The CDR3 DNA reads TGTGCCAGCAGCTTGGCAATGTACGAGACAGGGGAAGATGCCTACGAGCAGTACTTC. This codes for CASSLAMYETGEDAYEQYF.

The chain links TRBV10-1 to TRBJ2-3; a possible D gene is TRBD1 (5 bases). The V gene lost 7 bases and the J gene lost 3 bases, with 14 bases spanning the gap. The CDR3 consists of 14 residues. Germline CDR1 WNHNN, CDR2 SYGVQD (reference sequence). The CDR3 loop is CASTGERGTDTQYF. CDR3 DNA sequence: TGCGCCAGCACCGGAGAAAGGGGAACAGATACGCAGTATTTT.

The V call is TRBV7-9, the J call TRBJ2-5; D perhaps matches TRBD1 (5 bases). The CDR3 runs 14 residues. With 0 bases removed from V and 4 bases from J, the gap between germline ends came to 9 bases. CDR1 SEHNR and CDR2 FQNEAQ come from the germline V gene (reference sequence). The CDR3 bases are TGTGCCAGCAGCTTAGCGGGGCAGGGAGAGACCCAGTACTTC. This sequence encodes CASSLAGQGETQYF.